This TCR beta chain was observed in a study of blood T cell repertoires in COVID-19. The wider study: The origin of the acute and convalescent COVID-19 samples was the United States, Italy and Spain. PBMCs, B-cell-depleted T cells, or T cells were the source of the cDNA or gDNA that made up the material.

Original handling: By means of reference gene primer amplification, nucleated cell counts were estimated. The protocol was immunoSEQ multiplex PCR, while the TCRdb copy is restricted to in-frame clones and leaves out a portion. That table supplies the V and J calls and clone size; D and trimming were determined from the DNA. The repertoire consists of approximately 170,000 clones, with about 83% occurring once and the leading ten covering 13%. The receptor's source is a man in his 70s who had recovered from COVID-19. Sequenced: peripheral blood.

In nucleotides, the CDR3 is TGTGCCAGCAGCGGCCCCGGCTACGAGCAGTACTTC. It specifies CASSGPGYEQYF. The chain joins TRBV9 to TRBJ2-7; D not resolved. The V end was cut by 3 bases, the J end by 3 bases, with 7 bases between. The CDR3 sequence is 12 residues long. In germline, CDR1 is SGDLS, CDR2 YYNGEE.